This TCR beta chain was captured in a study of T cell changes during pregnancy in multiple sclerosis. Method: immunoSEQ multiplex PCR; TCRdb's copy keeps in-frame clones and lacks some. This table holds tens of thousands of clones, 85% to 95% found once. Sequencing was carried out using peripheral blood. The TCR comes from a female donor with multiple sclerosis, enrolled in a pregnancy study.

The CDR3, as DNA: TGTGCCAGCAGCAAAGCATTGGACAGGGGAGACAGAGAGACCCAGTACTTC. As protein: CASSKALDRGDRETQYF. The rearrangement joins TRBV21-1 to TRBJ2-5; the D call TRBD1 from the table was never checked on the DNA. TRBV21-1 is a pseudogene. The CDR3 is made up of 17 amino acids.